A selection of T cell receptor beta chains follows, all from one sample in a study of blood T cell repertoires in COVID-19. This table comes from immunoSEQ multiplex PCR, and its TCRdb copy is limited to in-frame clones, with some not included. The table lists some 150,000 clones, roughly 79% of them singletons, with roughly 7.7% in the top ten. Sequenced input: peripheral blood. These receptors were collected from a human donor with acute or convalescent COVID-19. The donor label of this sample is uncertain. CDR3s include the opening cysteine and the closing phenylalanine or tryptophan.

TRBV6-5,TRBJ1-1,CASRGAGQQSEAFF
TRBV28,TRBJ1-4,CASSGQGLGEKLFF
TRBV9,TRBJ1-5,CASSEGRGVQPQHF
TRBV2,TRBJ1-5,CASSVYRGNQPQHF
TRBV19,TRBJ1-1,CASTPGRRAEAFF
TRBV18,TRBJ2-2,CASSPWGQDTGELFF
TRBV5-6,TRBJ1-5,CASSFGPTQGGNQPQHF
TRBV5-6,TRBJ2-1,CASSAGPQSSYNEQFF
TRBV19,TRBJ2-4,CASSMLGLSKNIQYF
TRBV11-2,TRBJ2-1,CASSPTGGRAGYNEQFF
TRBV5-8,TRBJ1-4,CASSLQGETEKLFF
TRBV5-4,TRBJ1-1,CASSFPGRREAFF
TRBV5-1,TRBJ1-4,CASSSRTDHQGELFF
TRBV6-5,TRBJ2-3,CTSQTGDTQYF
TRBV11-3,TRBJ2-6,CASSPGGAGANVLTF
TRBV7-9,TRBJ1-5,CASSPDGNQPQHF
TRBV19,TRBJ2-7,CASSITEGAYEQYF
TRBV6-5,TRBJ2-1,CASRSERVYEQFF
TRBV2,TRBJ1-1,CASTRRGDTEAFF
TRBV18,TRBJ2-2,CASSPILREFPGELFF
TRBV12-3/TRBV12-4,TRBJ2-2,CASSLREDGELFF
TRBV30,TRBJ1-2,CAWGHGVYGYTF
TRBV4-2,TRBJ1-5,CASSLGSQPQHF
TRBV24-1,TRBJ2-5,CATSDLSPAVEQETQYF
TRBV3-1/TRBV3-2,TRBJ1-1,CASSHRTEAFF
TRBV27,TRBJ2-1,CASLQGANYNEQFF
TRBV7-2,TRBJ2-3,CASSLASPPNTQYF
TRBV7-8,TRBJ2-2,CASTGRVAGELFF
TRBV27,TRBJ1-6,CASTETGGSPLHF
TRBV3-1/TRBV3-2,TRBJ2-1,CASSPSRDNEQFF
TRBV6-5,TRBJ2-3,CASRSPRTDTQYF
TRBV2,TRBJ1-1,CASKDRGAEAFF
TRBV24-1,TRBJ2-5,CATSPGYHRQETQYF
TRBV27,TRBJ1-6,CASSLHRESYSPLHF
TRBV10-3,TRBJ1-1,CAISVAGRNTEAFF
TRBV19,TRBJ1-1,CASNGWNKRDTEAFF
TRBV5-5,TRBJ2-1,CASSSRQGSYNEQFF
TRBV19,TRBJ2-3,CASSIGLWEADTQYF
TRBV30,TRBJ1-3,CAWTWDGLSSGNTIYF
TRBV19,TRBJ2-7,CASSIRDSHYEQYF
TRBV25-1,TRBJ2-3,CASSEYVTQTDTQYF
TRBV2,TRBJ1-1,CASSKTGKAFF